One and the same sample provided the 13 T cell receptor beta chains below, sequenced in a study of T-cell reconstitution after alpha-beta-depleted transplantation in children listed by TCRdb under 2016. Library creation used PCR. This sample was sequenced with an Illumina HiSeq 2500. Molecular barcoding was employed in the preparation of TCR libraries, with unique molecular identifiers being used to normalize TCRbeta repertoire quantification. TCRdb passed the public sequencing reads through fastp at Q25 and MiXCR, retaining productive beta sequences. Merged by CDR3 protein, the rows form single entries marked with the most common genes and DNA. The sample records about 640,000 distinct CDR3 sequences, roughly 17% of which are singletons. 0.85% to 1.3% of the sample belongs to the ten largest clones. The input for sequencing was PBMCs from the stem cell graft donor, taken from the stem cell graft. These receptors originate from a human donor who donated a stem cell graft to a child with acute myeloid leukemia.

This clonotype was seen once. Possible read error: a much larger clone is one base away. This chain joins TRBV29-1 and TRBJ2-2; D not resolved. The CDR3 loop spans 13 amino acids. Germline V lookup: CDR1 SQVTM, CDR2 ANQGSEA. CDR3 nucleotides: TGCAGCGTTGAGGAAAGCAACACCTGGGAGCTGTTTTTT. Amino acid sequence: CSVEESNTWELFF.

This clonotype was detected ten times or more. CDR3 residues: CSARVLAGALQETQYF. CDR3 in DNA: TGCAGTGCTAGGGTCCTGGCGGGGGCCCTTCAAGAGACCCAGTACTTC. V is TRBV20-1 and J is TRBJ2-5, with D maybe TRBD2 (7 bases). The CDR3 is made up of 16 amino acids. Germline CDR1 reads DFQATT; CDR2 reads SNEGSKA (reference sequence). V lost 3 bases to trimming and J lost 2 bases, with 19 bases between them.

This clonotype was seen many times. The J gene is TRBJ2-3, the V gene TRBV20-1, with a weak D call TRBD2 (5 bases). Germline V gene lookup returns CDR1 DFQATT and CDR2 SNEGSKA (reference sequence). Trimming pared 4 bases from V and 8 bases from J, leaving 16 bases between. The CDR3 length is 13 residues. DNA of the CDR3: TGCAGTGCTACTTTGCTAGCTTTAGCTACGCAGTATTTT. Its translation is CSATLLALATQYF.

V is TRBV7-2 and J is TRBJ1-1; D gene unclear. CDR3 size: 15 residues. The V gene's germline CDR1 is SGHTA and CDR2 FQGNSA. The V gene lost 1 base and the J gene lost 2 bases, with 11 bases spanning the gap. The CDR3 sequence is CASSLGLLGNTEAFF. The CDR3 region has the DNA TGTGCCAGCAGCTTAGGCCTCTTAGGAAACACTGAAGCTTTCTTT. The full variable domain, rest sourced from reference TRBV7-2 and TRBJ1-1, is GAGVSQSPSNKVTEKGKDVELRCDPISGHTALYWYRQSLGQGLEFLIYFQGNSAPDKSGLPSDRFSAERTGGSVSTLTIQRTQQEDSAVYLCASSLGLLGNTEAFFGQGTRLTVV.

The chain recombines TRBV4-1 with TRBJ1-1, with TRBD1 matching 9 bases. CDR3 length: 15 amino acids. Trimming took 4 bases from V and 4 from J; bases not matched to a gene: 7. Germline V gene data show CDR1 as MGHRA and CDR2 as YSYEKL. CDR3 nucleotide sequence: TGCGCCAGCAGCCTAAAAACAGGGGGCGTCACTGAAGCTTTCTTT. Amino acids: CASSLKTGGVTEAFF.

This rearrangement joins TRBV7-9 to TRBJ1-5; a possible D gene is TRBD1 (5 bases). Germline CDR1 is SEHNR and CDR2 is FQNEAQ (reference sequence). V was clipped by 6 bases and J by 3 bases, with 12 bases between them. The CDR3 is made up of 14 amino acids. The CDR3 sequence is CASSQKGPNQPQHF. The CDR3 DNA follows: TGTGCCAGCAGTCAAAAGGGACCCAATCAGCCCCAGCATTTT.

This clonotype was seen at least ten times. The CDR3 spells CASSLAGGGTQYF. Written as DNA, the CDR3 is TGTGCCAGCAGTCTGGCGGGGGGTGGGACCCAGTACTTC. The rearrangement joins TRBV6-1 to TRBJ2-5, with 8 bases matching TRBD2. The CDR3 consists of 13 residues. V lost 5 bases, J lost 7 bases, and 6 bases stayed unmatched. Germline assignment: CDR1 MNHNS and CDR2 SASEGT.

The V gene is TRBV4-3, the J gene TRBJ1-6, with 9 positions matching TRBD1. J gave up 10 bases and V 2 bases, and 3 bases lay outside the gene matches. Per germline, CDR1 LGHNA and CDR2 YSLEER. The CDR3 consists of 14 residues. CDR3 sequence: CASSQTGGRSPLHF. CDR3 DNA sequence: TGCGCCAGCAGCCAAACAGGGGGCAGGTCACCCCTCCACTTT.

The chain uses TRBV5-1 and TRBJ1-2, with D perhaps TRBD1 (5 bases). The ends were cut back, 0 bases at V and 8 bases at J, with 20 bases in the middle. Germline V gene lookup returns CDR1 SGHRS and CDR2 YFSETQ. This CDR3 has 16 amino acids. Written as DNA, the CDR3 is TGCGCCAGCAGCTTGGAGTCGCAGGGAGGAGCGGGGGGCTACACCTTC. Translation: CASSLESQGGAGGYTF.

A few counts support this clonotype. This chain uses TRBV29-1 with TRBJ2-6; TRBD1 or TRBD2 may be the D gene (5 bases each). Germline values: CDR1 SQVTM, CDR2 ANQGSEA. Trimming pared 3 bases from V and 0 bases from J, leaving 15 bases between. The CDR3 extends over 17 amino acids. Here the CDR3 DNA reads TGCAGCGTTGAGGTTCCGGGACGGATCTCTGGGGCCAACGTCCTGACTTTC. Translation gives CSVEVPGRISGANVLTF.

The J gene is TRBJ2-1, the V gene TRBV10-3, with 11 nucleotides matching TRBD1. CDR1 is ENHRY, CDR2 SYGVKD, per germline. The CDR3 spans 20 residues. V shed 2 bases, J shed 7 bases, and the junction held 19 bases outside the gene matches. The chain's CDR3 is CAISEEARDRGEFGTNEQFF. In nucleotides, the CDR3 is TGTGCCATCAGTGAGGAGGCGCGGGACAGGGGGGAGTTCGGCACAAATGAGCAGTTCTTC.

The chain links TRBV3-1 to TRBJ2-3, with D unclear. The V gene's germline CDR1 is LGHDT and CDR2 YNNKEL (reference sequence). The V end was cut by 5 bases, the J end by 10 bases, with 22 bases between. The CDR3 sequence is 15 residues long. The CDR3 reads CASSESFVSRSAQYF. CDR3 DNA: TGTGCCAGCAGCGAATCGTTCGTCTCCAGATCTGCGCAGTATTTT.

There are many counts of this clonotype. This sequence joins TRBV5-4 and TRBJ2-7; either TRBD1 or TRBD2 may fit D (5 bases each). V shed 3 bases and J shed 6 bases, with 13 bases lying between them. This CDR3 region has 13 residues. From germline, CDR1 is SGHNT and CDR2 YYREEE (reference sequence). The CDR3: CASSSGRNREQYV. CDR3 nucleotide sequence: TGTGCCAGCAGCTCGGGACGTAATCGCGAGCAGTACGTC.